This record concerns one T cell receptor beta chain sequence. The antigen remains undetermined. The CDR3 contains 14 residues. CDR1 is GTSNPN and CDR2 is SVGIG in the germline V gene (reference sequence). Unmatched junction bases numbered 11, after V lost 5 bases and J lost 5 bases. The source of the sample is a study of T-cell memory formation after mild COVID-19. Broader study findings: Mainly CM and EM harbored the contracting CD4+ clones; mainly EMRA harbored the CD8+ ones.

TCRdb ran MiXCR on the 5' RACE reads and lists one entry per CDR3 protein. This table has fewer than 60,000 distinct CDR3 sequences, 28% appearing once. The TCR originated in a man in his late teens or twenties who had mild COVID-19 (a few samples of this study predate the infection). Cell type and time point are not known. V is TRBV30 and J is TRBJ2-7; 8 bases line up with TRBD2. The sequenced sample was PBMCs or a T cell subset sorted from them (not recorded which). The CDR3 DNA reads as TGTGCCTGGTCCTTCGGGGGGGGCTATGACGAGCAGTACTTC. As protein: CAWSFGGGYDEQYF.